This T cell receptor beta chain was sequenced during a study of blood T cell repertoires in COVID-19. The overall study: Material from acute and convalescent COVID-19 was sourced from the United States, Italy and Spain. In each case, the material was cDNA or gDNA derived from T cells, B-cell-depleted T cells, or PBMCs.

Trimming took 7 bases from V and 4 from J; bases not matched to a gene: 5. The CDR3 covers 12 residues. Germline V CDR1 and CDR2: SQVTM, ANQGSEA. This clone was seen only a few times. Seattle patient enrollment occurred during active infection, with longitudinal follow-up thereafter. Original methodology: Reference gene primers were amplified, and this amplification served to estimate nucleated cell counts. The method was immunoSEQ multiplex PCR; TCRdb's version includes in-frame clones alone and lacks a portion of them. The V and J calls and clone size were taken over from that table, and D and trimming were inferred from the DNA. The sample holds more than 300,000 clones, around nine tenths seen once.

The chain joins TRBV29-1 to TRBJ1-2, with 8 bases matching TRBD1. This clonotype was sampled from a woman in her seventies with COVID-19, enrolled during active disease. Input material: peripheral blood. This chain's CDR3 is CSGGQGPYGYTF. The CDR3 DNA follows: TGCAGCGGAGGACAGGGCCCCTATGGCTACACCTTC.